A single sample gave rise to the 10 T cell receptor beta chains below, sequenced in a study of PD-1 blockade in classical Hodgkin lymphoma. Clones were sequenced by immunoSEQ multiplex PCR, and TCRdb holds only the in-frame ones, with some missing. Here the sample spans tens of thousands of clones, over 75% being singletons. Every patient was affected by relapse after autologous stem cell transplantation, while exposure to brentuximab vedotin was not uniform. The source was peripheral blood mononuclear cells (PBMCs), collected at baseline. All receptors derive from a human donor with classical Hodgkin lymphoma.

The chain has TRBV27 and TRBJ2-7, with 8 bases identical to TRBD1. V shed 8 bases and J 4 bases; nucleotides not matched to a gene: 7. CDR3 length equals 13 residues. In germline, CDR1 is MNHEY, CDR2 SMNVEV (reference sequence). The CDR3 nucleotides read TGTGCCAGCTGGGGGACAGGCATATACGAGCAGTACTTC. It encodes CASWGTGIYEQYF.

V gene TRBV6-5 combines with J gene TRBJ2-1; 7 bases line up with TRBD1. Germline V gives CDR1 MNHEY, CDR2 SVGAGI. The CDR3 contains 13 residues. The trim removed 5 bases at V and 7 bases at J, leaving 5 bases unmatched. The CDR3 spells CASSPGQFNEQFF. The CDR3 region has the DNA TGTGCCAGCAGTCCGGGACAGTTTAATGAGCAGTTCTTC.

V usage is TRBV10-1 and J usage is TRBJ2-1; 8 bases fit TRBD2. The CDR3 consists of 16 residues. V lost 5 bases to trimming and J lost 2 bases; unmatched junction nucleotides: 8. CDR1 and CDR2 (germline): WNHNN, SYGVQD (reference sequence). The CDR3: CASSPGLAGPYNEQFF. In DNA form, the CDR3 reads TGCGCCAGCAGTCCAGGACTAGCCGGGCCCTACAATGAGCAGTTCTTC.

This clone was observed once. The chain carries TRBV6-5 and TRBJ2-7, with 9 bases matching TRBD1. The CDR3 consists of 13 residues. Unmatched junction bases numbered 5, after V lost 6 bases and J lost 5 bases. The germline V gene has CDR1 MNHEY and CDR2 SVGAGI. CDR3 in DNA: TGTGCCAGCAGCTGGGGACAGGGCCACGAGCAGTACTTC. Protein product: CASSWGQGHEQYF.

This chain joins TRBV2 and TRBJ2-5; 10 bases match TRBD2. The trim removed 8 bases at V and 5 bases at J, leaving 8 bases unmatched. The CDR3 loop spans 14 amino acids. The germline gives CDR1 SNHLY, CDR2 FYNNEI. CDR3: CASPGAGGPETQYF. The CDR3 bases are TGTGCCAGCCCCGGAGCGGGGGGGCCGGAGACCCAGTACTTC. Complete variable domain (other parts from reference TRBV2 and TRBJ2-5): EPEVTQTPSHQVTQMGQEVILRCVPISNHLYFYWYRQILGQKVEFLVSFYNNEISEKSEIFDDQFSVERPDGSNFTLKIRSTKLEDSAMYFCASPGAGGPETQYFGPGTRLLVL.

The V and J genes are TRBV7-9 and TRBJ2-7; D is tentatively TRBD1 or TRBD2 (5 bases each). The CDR3 sequence is 15 residues long. CDR1 is SEHNR and CDR2 is FQNEAQ in the germline V gene (reference sequence). V lost 5 bases and J lost 2, with 16 bases in between. In DNA form, the CDR3 reads TGTGCCAGCAGCCCTACCAGGGACGGTACCTACGAGCAGTACTTC. It yields the protein CASSPTRDGTYEQYF.

This chain joins TRBV5-4 and TRBJ2-1; D is undetermined. The CDR3 loop spans 13 amino acids. Germline V lookup: CDR1 SGHNT, CDR2 YYREEE (reference sequence). The V and J ends lost 0 bases and 7 bases respectively, with 8 bases between them. CDR3 bases: TGTGCCAGCAGCTTGGGTGGCGAGAATGAGCAGTTCTTC. Translation gives CASSLGGENEQFF.

The rearrangement links TRBV15 to TRBJ2-1; D is perhaps TRBD2 (5 bases). Germline CDR1 and CDR2: LNHNV and YYDKDF (reference sequence). Trimming took 0 bases from V and 14 from J, leaving 11 bases between them. CDR3 size: 12 residues. The DNA of the CDR3 is TGTGCCACCAGCAGAGAGACGGGGATGGAGTTCTTC. It translates to CATSRETGMEFF.

The V call is TRBV25-1, the J call TRBJ2-2; no firm D call. The CDR3 sequence is 15 residues long. V was trimmed by 1 base and J by 3 bases, leaving 9 bases between them. CDR1 MGHDK and CDR2 SYGVNS come from the germline V gene. CDR3 in amino acids: CASSESTGYTGELFF. DNA of the CDR3: TGTGCCAGCAGTGAATCGACCGGATACACCGGGGAGCTGTTTTTT.

The genes are TRBV11-2 and TRBJ2-3, with D possibly matching TRBD2 (5 bases). This CDR3 has 15 amino acids. CDR1 is SGHAT, CDR2 FQNNGV, per germline. Deletions cut 3 bases from V and 2 bases from J, with 12 bases between. As DNA, the CDR3 is TGTGCCAGCAGCTTGGTAGGGAGTGACACAGATACGCAGTATTTT. Protein product: CASSLVGSDTDTQYF. Drawing the rest from reference TRBV11-2 and TRBJ2-3, the complete variable domain is EAGVAQSPRYKIIEKRQSVAFWCNPISGHATLYWYQQILGQGPKLLIQFQNNGVVDDSQLPKDRFSAERLKGVDSTLKIQPAKLEDSAVYLCASSLVGSDTDTQYFGPGTRLTVL.